The 8 T cell receptor beta chains presented below share a single source sample, sequenced in a study of control samples from healthy donors and cancer patients. Using immunoSEQ multiplex PCR, the repertoire was profiled, and TCRdb retains in-frame clones only, with some absent. The sample lists fewer than 95,000 clones, 85% seen once, with approximately 20% in the top ten. The sample consisted of blood. The receptors derive from a man younger than 45 in good health.

In the case of this clone: The same CDR3 is also encoded by other DNA sequences in this sample. The chain joins TRBV14 to TRBJ2-3, with D possibly being TRBD1 or TRBD2 (6 bases each). With 3 bases removed from V and 6 bases from J, the gap between germline ends came to 19 bases. The CDR3 sequence is 16 residues long. Germline CDR1 reads SGHDN; CDR2 reads FVKESK. The CDR3 sequence: CASSHYKGGTQDTQYF. CDR3 nucleotides: TGTGCCAGCAGCCACTACAAGGGGGGCACACAGGATACGCAGTATTTT. The variable domain in full, with the rest retrieved from reference TRBV14 and TRBJ2-3, is EAGVTQFPSHSVIEKGQTVTLRCDPISGHDNLYWYRRVMGKEIKFLLHFVKESKQDESGMPNNRFLAERTGGTYSTLKVQPAELEDSGVYFCASSHYKGGTQDTQYFGPGTRLTVL.

The rearrangement uses TRBV6-5 and TRBJ1-6; D remains unclear. Trimming removed 4 bases at V and 14 bases at J, with 15 bases between. Germline CDR1 is MNHEY and CDR2 is SVGAGI. The CDR3 consists of 13 residues. CDR3 sequence: CASSSLGVSALHF. The CDR3 DNA reads as TGTGCCAGCAGTTCCCTTGGTGTTTCGGCCCTCCACTTT.

The chain uses TRBV6-1 and TRBJ1-6, with 7 bases matching TRBD1. Germline V gene data show CDR1 as MNHNS and CDR2 as SASEGT. Trimming took 0 bases from V and 7 from J; bases not matched to a gene: 3. The CDR3 is made up of 15 amino acids. Here the CDR3 reads CASSEAGTVNSPLHF. CDR3 DNA: TGTGCCAGCAGTGAAGCGGGGACAGTCAATTCACCCCTCCACTTT.

This clone was seen once. The J gene is TRBJ2-7, the V gene TRBV21-1; the table's D call, TRBD1, has no DNA check behind it. TRBV21-1 is listed as a pseudogene. The CDR3 runs 17 residues. CDR3 DNA sequence: TGTGCCAGCAGCAAATCTCAGACAGGGGAAGAATTCTACGAGCAGTACTTC. Its protein is CASSKSQTGEEFYEQYF.

V is TRBV4-1 and J is TRBJ2-7; unclear D gene. The germline V gene encodes CDR1 MGHRA and CDR2 YSYEKL. The CDR3 has 14 residues. Trimming stripped 8 bases from V and 2 bases from J, with 16 bases between. CDR3: CASGASPSTYEQYF. The CDR3 DNA reads TGCGCCAGCGGCGCCAGCCCCTCGACCTACGAGCAGTACTTC.

The chain recombines TRBV25-1 with TRBJ1-4, with 7 bases aligning to TRBD1. CDR3 size: 16 residues. V lost 2 bases, J lost 0 bases, and 3 bases stayed unmatched. Germline loops: CDR1 MGHDK, CDR2 SYGVNS. CDR3 residues: CASSETGDATNEKLFF. CDR3 nucleotides: TGTGCCAGCAGTGAAACAGGGGATGCAACTAATGAAAAACTGTTTTTT.

The CDR3 reads CASSEPLVQGWENIQYF. Here the CDR3 DNA reads TGCGCCAGCAGTGAGCCTTTGGTGCAGGGATGGGAAAACATTCAGTACTTC. The chain combines TRBV10-1 with TRBJ2-4; D may be TRBD1 (5 bases). V dropped 2 bases and J dropped 5 bases, with 19 bases sitting between them. The germline CDR1 and CDR2 sequences are WNHNN and SYGVQD (reference sequence). The CDR3 totals 17 residues.

A remark on this clone: Sequence at one end of the junction differs from germline and may be a read error. The V call is TRBV2, the J call TRBJ1-6; D may be TRBD1 (6 bases). CDR3 size: 15 residues. Per germline, CDR1 SNHLY and CDR2 FYNNEI. The CDR3 loop is CASREAGAYNSPLHF. In nucleotides, the CDR3 is TGTGCCAGCAGAGAAGCAGGGGCATATAATTCACCCCTCCACTTT.